This T cell receptor (beta chain) was sequenced in a study of a mutant IDH1 vaccine in newly diagnosed glioma. This table comes from immunoSEQ multiplex PCR, and its TCRdb copy is limited to in-frame clones, with some not included. Altogether under 50,000 clones are present, about 88% being singletons, with the ten largest covering around 5.7%. The CDR3 extends over 13 amino acids. Trimming took 6 bases from V and 11 from J; bases not matched to a gene: 10. CDR1 is SGDLS, CDR2 YYNGEE, per germline. The time point was: week 35, safety follow-up. A 20-mer mutant IDH1 peptide at 300 ug was injected subcutaneously with topical imiquimod. In the case of this clone: Antigen: not known.

The clonotype originates from a woman in her thirties or forties with glioma. This specimen consisted of PBMCs, obtained from a glioma patient whose treatment included an IDH1 peptide vaccine. The gene calls are TRBV9 and TRBJ2-1; TRBD2 matches at 8 bases. For the CDR3, the DNA is TGTGCCAGCACCCCTGCGGGGGGCCCGAAGCAGTTCTTC. It yields the protein CASTPAGGPKQFF.